Each of the 24 T cell receptor beta chains below was sequenced from the same sample in a study. One entry per CDR3 protein, called by TCRdb with MiXCR from the 5' RACE reads. The data contain roughly 40,000 distinct CDR3 sequences, about 29% of them singletons. The sequencing sample was made of memory CD4+ T cells sorted from a lymph node. Subset given: memory CD4+ T cells, CD4+CD45RO+CD25-. The receptors come from a female donor with breast cancer.

At least ten counts were recorded for this clonotype. The gene calls are TRBV12-3 or TRBV12-4 and TRBJ1-2, with a possible D match to TRBD1 (5 bases). V was clipped by 4 bases and J by 8 bases, with 8 bases between them. This CDR3 contains 11 residues. The CDR3 spells CASSSRGGYTF. The CDR3 DNA reads TGTGCCAGCAGTTCCCGGGGGGGCTACACCTTC.

This clonotype was observed a handful of times. The chain employs TRBV27 and TRBJ2-1, with D tentatively TRBD2 (6 bases). The CDR3 is 18 amino acids. CDR1 MNHEY and CDR2 SMNVEV come from the germline V gene (reference sequence). Trimming removed 8 bases from V and 0 bases from J, with 23 bases in between. CDR3 DNA: TGTGCCAGCGGCGGATCCTTAGCGGAAAGAGCCTCCTACAATGAGCAGTTCTTC. This translates into CASGGSLAERASYNEQFF.

The V gene is TRBV5-1, the J gene TRBJ2-6, with a weak D call TRBD1 (5 bases). This CDR3 is 15 amino acids long. Germline V gene data show CDR1 as SGHRS and CDR2 as YFSETQ. Trimming left V 3 bases short and J 2 bases short, with 9 bases between. For the CDR3, the DNA is TGCGCCAGCAGCTCACAGGCGGCTGGGGCCAACGTCCTGACTTTC. Translated: CASSSQAAGANVLTF.

This clonotype was counted at least ten times. This chain connects TRBV20-1 to TRBJ2-2; 11 nucleotides align to TRBD2. This CDR3 comprises 16 residues. V was clipped by 0 bases and J by 7 bases; unmatched bases: 7. Germline V gene data show CDR1 as DFQATT and CDR2 as SNEGSKA (reference sequence). CDR3 protein: CSARDRLAGGHGELFF. Written as DNA, the CDR3 is TGCAGTGCTAGAGATCGTTTAGCGGGAGGGCACGGGGAGCTGTTTTTT.

The genes are TRBV7-2 and TRBJ2-7, with TRBD1 as a possible D gene (6 bases). V lost 2 bases, J lost 0 bases, and 8 bases lay in between. The V gene's germline CDR1 is SGHTA and CDR2 FQGNSA. This CDR3 region has 14 residues. This chain's CDR3 is CASSLLGASYEQYF. The CDR3 coding sequence is TGTGCCAGCAGCTTATTGGGGGCCTCCTACGAGCAGTACTTC.

The chain has TRBV7-2 and TRBJ2-3; D gene unclear. Germline CDR1 SGHTA, CDR2 FQGNSA. V gave up 1 base and J gave up 4 bases, with 12 bases separating them. The CDR3 length is 15 residues. The CDR3 is CASSLVDQLADTQYF. For the CDR3, the DNA is TGTGCCAGCAGCTTAGTGGACCAGCTGGCAGATACGCAGTATTTT.

This clonotype was observed a few times. The V and J genes are TRBV20-1 and TRBJ2-5; 12 positions match TRBD1. The CDR3 has 16 amino acids. V lost 8 bases, J lost 0 bases, and 10 bases stayed unmatched. From germline, CDR1 is DFQATT and CDR2 SNEGSKA (reference sequence). The CDR3 nucleotides read TGCAGTACCTCCGGGACAGGGGGCTTGTACCAAGAGACCCAGTACTTC. Its protein product is CSTSGTGGLYQETQYF.

The chain has TRBV10-1 and TRBJ2-2, with D possibly TRBD2 on 7 matching bases. The CDR3 is 14 amino acids. CDR1 is WNHNN, CDR2 SYGVQD, per germline (reference sequence). V lost 6 bases and J lost 2, with 10 bases in between. DNA for the CDR3: TGCGCCAGCAGCGGGGGGACAAACACCGGGGAGCTGTTTTTT. This gives the protein CASSGGTNTGELFF.

The V gene is TRBV3-1, the J gene TRBJ2-5, with a weak D call TRBD1 (8 bases). V was shortened by 4 bases and J by 4 bases, with 16 bases between the two germline ends. Germline V gene data show CDR1 as LGHDT and CDR2 as YNNKEL (reference sequence). This CDR3 is 15 amino acids long. In DNA form, the CDR3 reads TGTGCCAGCAGCCCGACTTACAGGGGGGGAGAGACCCAGTACTTC. Amino acids: CASSPTYRGGETQYF.

The chain joins TRBV4-3 to TRBJ1-4, with D possibly being TRBD1 (5 bases). CDR1 and CDR2 from the germline V gene are LGHNA and YSLEER. V dropped 1 base and J dropped 7 bases, with 16 bases sitting between them. The CDR3 has 16 amino acids. The chain's CDR3 is CASSQAGTVGGEKLFF. The CDR3 DNA reads TGCGCCAGCAGCCAAGCGGGGACGGTTGGAGGTGAAAAACTGTTTTTT.

This clonotype has just one count. CDR3 sequence: CASSPGRKYGYTF. Written as DNA, the CDR3 is TGTGCCAGCAGTCCCGGACGGAAATATGGCTACACCTTC. This sequence joins TRBV6-5 and TRBJ1-2; D unclear. CDR3 length: 13 residues. The germline CDR1 and CDR2 sequences are MNHEY and SVGAGI. V gave up 5 bases and J gave up 5 bases, with 12 bases separating them.

V usage is TRBV7-2 and J usage is TRBJ2-3; D ambiguous. Germline V gives CDR1 SGHTA, CDR2 FQGNSA. Trimming cost V 4 bases and J 5 bases, with 13 bases left between them. The CDR3 has 14 amino acids. The CDR3 DNA reads TGTGCCAGCAGCTCGGAGTGGAGTCGAGATACGCAGTATTTT. Its translation is CASSSEWSRDTQYF.

This clonotype has at least ten counts. V gene TRBV29-1 combines with J gene TRBJ1-6, with 9 bases aligning to TRBD1. The CDR3 extends over 15 amino acids. J was trimmed by 8 bases and V by 6 bases; bases with no gene match: 11. The germline CDR1 and CDR2 sequences are SQVTM and ANQGSEA. DNA of the CDR3: TGCAGCGTCCGGACAGGGGTTAATTTTGATTCACCCCTCCACTTT. Translating it yields CSVRTGVNFDSPLHF. The full variable domain, its missing parts supplied by reference TRBV29-1 and TRBJ1-6, is SAVISQKPSRDICQRGTSLTIQCQVDSQVTMMFWYRQQPGQSLTLIATANQGSEATYESGFVIDKFPISRPNLTFSTLTVSNMSPEDSSIYLCSVRTGVNFDSPLHFGNGTRLTVT.

This clonotype was picked up a small number of times. The chain joins TRBV29-1 to TRBJ2-7; 8 bases line up with TRBD1. CDR3 length: 13 amino acids. V lost 0 bases and J lost 3; bases outside the gene matches: 1. Germline CDR1 and CDR2: SQVTM and ANQGSEA. CDR3 protein: CSVEDGQGYEQYF. The DNA for the CDR3 is TGCAGCGTTGAAGACGGACAGGGCTACGAGCAGTACTTC.

In the case of this clonotype: Mismatch with germline at one junction end may stem from a read error. V gene TRBV29-1 combines with J gene TRBJ2-1, with D uncertain. The CDR3 is made up of 11 amino acids. In germline, CDR1 is SQVTM, CDR2 ANQGSEA. CDR3 residues: CSVLPYNGQFF. The CDR3 DNA is TGCAGCGTGTTACCCTACAATGGGCAGTTCTTC.

This clonotype was seen a handful of times. The rearrangement uses TRBV6-6 and TRBJ1-2, with 11 nucleotides matching TRBD1. The CDR3 loop spans 13 amino acids. Losses at the gene ends were 5 bases for V and 8 bases for J; bases not matched to a gene: 4. Germline-derived CDR1 and CDR2 are MNHNY and SVGAGI (reference sequence). DNA of the CDR3: TGTGCCAGCAGTCACCGGGACAGGGGGGGCTACACCTTC. Amino acids: CASSHRDRGGYTF.

This clonotype was seen a few times. The genes are TRBV3-1 and TRBJ2-7; 8 bases fit TRBD2. Germline V CDR1 and CDR2: LGHDT, YNNKEL (reference sequence). The CDR3 has 14 residues. The J segment lost 2 bases and the V segment lost 1 base, leaving 1 base of the junction unmatched. CDR3 in amino acids: CASSQVRGAYEQYF. The CDR3 coding sequence is TGTGCCAGCAGCCAAGTGCGGGGGGCCTACGAGCAGTACTTC.

The V gene is TRBV10-2, the J gene TRBJ1-1, with 9 bases aligning to TRBD1. The CDR3 covers 16 residues. In germline, CDR1 is WSHSY, CDR2 SAAADI. Trimming at V came to 10 bases and at J to 0 bases, leaving 12 bases not matched to a gene. In nucleotides, the CDR3 is TGCGCCACCACTCCCACACAGGGGGCAGTGAACACTGAAGCTTTCTTT. Its protein is CATTPTQGAVNTEAFF.

The chain joins TRBV12-3 or TRBV12-4 to TRBJ2-2; unclear D gene. V gave up 6 bases and J gave up 4 bases, with 3 bases separating them. This CDR3 spans 11 amino acids. CDR3 loop: CASRITGELFF. The CDR3 nucleotides are TGTGCCAGCAGGATCACCGGGGAGCTGTTTTTT.

This rearrangement joins TRBV4-1 to TRBJ2-5, with TRBD2 identical over 13 bases. This CDR3 spans 19 amino acids. Germline lookup yields CDR1 MGHRA and CDR2 YSYEKL. Trimming took 3 bases from V and 5 from J; bases not matched to a gene: 15. The DNA of the CDR3 is TGCGCCAGCAGCCAGCAGGTGGGACTAGCGGGGTGGGGTCGGGAGACCCAGTACTTC. This encodes CASSQQVGLAGWGRETQYF.

The gene calls are TRBV5-1 and TRBJ1-1, with D possibly TRBD1 on 5 matching bases. This CDR3 has 14 amino acids. Germline lookup yields CDR1 SGHRS and CDR2 YFSETQ. Deletions cut 1 base from V and 1 base from J, with 8 bases between. Here the CDR3 reads CASSLLGGNTEAFF. In DNA form, the CDR3 reads TGCGCCAGCAGCTTGTTGGGGGGGAACACTGAAGCTTTCTTT.

The CDR3 DNA sequence: TGCGCCAGCAGCTTGACCCTAGGGATAGACTACGAGCAGTACTTC. This gives the protein CASSLTLGIDYEQYF. The V and J genes are TRBV5-1 and TRBJ2-7; D ambiguous. Germline CDR1 reads SGHRS; CDR2 reads YFSETQ. V was trimmed by 1 base and J by 3 bases, leaving 14 bases between them. This CDR3 has 15 amino acids.

This clonotype was detected a few times. Here the CDR3 reads CASSEGGSASTDTQYF. As DNA, the CDR3 is TGCGCCAGCAGTGAGGGGGGGAGCGCTAGCACAGATACGCAGTATTTT. The chain uses TRBV10-2 and TRBJ2-3; perhaps TRBD2 as D (6 bases). V lost 2 bases to trimming and J lost 0 bases, with 12 bases between them. The CDR3 spans 16 residues. Germline lookup yields CDR1 WSHSY and CDR2 SAAADI.

The V and J genes are TRBV27 and TRBJ2-7; D call uncertain. CDR1 and CDR2 from the germline V gene are MNHEY and SMNVEV (reference sequence). The CDR3 runs 13 residues. Trimming took off 2 bases at V and 3 bases at J, with 8 bases between the two ends. The CDR3 DNA is TGTGCCAGCAGTTTAGGGGAATACTACGAGCAGTACTTC. This encodes CASSLGEYYEQYF.